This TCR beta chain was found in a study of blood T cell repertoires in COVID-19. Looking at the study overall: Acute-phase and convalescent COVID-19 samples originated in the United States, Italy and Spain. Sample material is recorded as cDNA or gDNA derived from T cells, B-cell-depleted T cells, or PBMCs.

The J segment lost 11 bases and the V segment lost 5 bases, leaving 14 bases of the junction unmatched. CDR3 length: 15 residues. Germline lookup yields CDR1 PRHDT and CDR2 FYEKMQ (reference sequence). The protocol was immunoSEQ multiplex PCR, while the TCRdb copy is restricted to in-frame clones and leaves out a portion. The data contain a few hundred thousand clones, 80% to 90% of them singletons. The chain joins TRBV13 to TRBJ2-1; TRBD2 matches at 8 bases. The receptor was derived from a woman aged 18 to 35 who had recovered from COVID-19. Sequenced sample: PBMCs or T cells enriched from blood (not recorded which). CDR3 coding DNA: TGTGCCAGCAGCCTCCTTAGAAGCGGGGGAAAAAAGCAGTTCTTC. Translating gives CASSLLRSGGKKQFF.